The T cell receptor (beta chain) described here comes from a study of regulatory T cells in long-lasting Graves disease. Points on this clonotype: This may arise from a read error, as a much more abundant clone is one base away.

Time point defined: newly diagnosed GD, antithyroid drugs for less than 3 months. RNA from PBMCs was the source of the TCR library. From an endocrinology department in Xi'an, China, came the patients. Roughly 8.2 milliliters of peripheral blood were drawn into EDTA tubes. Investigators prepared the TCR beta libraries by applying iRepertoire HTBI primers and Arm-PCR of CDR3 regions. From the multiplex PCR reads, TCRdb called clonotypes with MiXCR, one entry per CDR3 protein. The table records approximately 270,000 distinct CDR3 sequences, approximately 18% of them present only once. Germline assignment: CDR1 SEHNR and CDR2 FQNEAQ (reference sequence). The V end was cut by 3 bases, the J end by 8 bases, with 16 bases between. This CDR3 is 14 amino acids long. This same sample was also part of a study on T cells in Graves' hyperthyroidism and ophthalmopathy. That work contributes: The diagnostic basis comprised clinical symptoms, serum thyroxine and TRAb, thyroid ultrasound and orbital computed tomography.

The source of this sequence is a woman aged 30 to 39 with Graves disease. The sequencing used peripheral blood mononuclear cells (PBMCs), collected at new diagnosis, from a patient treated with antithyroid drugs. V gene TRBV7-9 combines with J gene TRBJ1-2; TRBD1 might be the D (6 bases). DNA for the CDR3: TGTGCCAGCAGCTTCCACGACAGGTCCAGAGGCTACACCTTC. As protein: CASSFHDRSRGYTF.